The source of this TCR beta chain is a study of T-cell memory formation after mild COVID-19. At the level of the study: TCR clusters largely stayed donor specific.

TCRdb reanalysed the 5' RACE reads using MiXCR and keeps one entry per CDR3 protein. There are 300,000 to 400,000 distinct CDR3 sequences in the sample; around 28% occur only once, and approximately 13% lies in the top ten. Germline values: CDR1 DFQATT, CDR2 SNEGSKA (reference sequence). This CDR3 has 14 residues. The J segment lost 2 bases and the V segment lost 6 bases, leaving 6 bases of the junction unmatched. As to this clonotype: No antigen is known for it.

The study, taken as a whole, reports: Confirmation was lacking for SARS-CoV-2 specificity of second-wave clones that peaked on day 37. Those CD4+ clones that contracted were mainly in CM and EM (CD8+ ones in EMRA). Clones shrinking from day 15 to 85 showed even CD4/CD8 mixes; later expanders tilted CD4+.

The sequence came from an adult woman who had mild COVID-19 (a few samples of this study predate the infection). Cell type and time point are not known. The chain combines TRBV20-1 with TRBJ1-2; the match to TRBD1 covers 10 bases. Material for sequencing was PBMCs or a T cell subset sorted from them (not recorded which). The CDR3 loop reads CSAPGQGRNYGYTF. The CDR3 nucleotides read TGCAGTGCCCCGGGACAGGGGAGGAACTATGGCTACACCTTC.